This is a list of T cell receptor beta chains from one sample in a study of blood T cell repertoires in COVID-19. The repertoire was sequenced with immunoSEQ multiplex PCR; TCRdb's copy has only in-frame clones and lacks some. The table lists about 400,000 clones, roughly 91% of them singletons. Sequencing was performed on PBMCs or T cells enriched from blood (not recorded which). The receptors shown here come from a woman in her thirties who had recovered from COVID-19. Both conserved end residues are part of each CDR3. Fields, in order: CDR3 length, J gene, V gene, clone size, D gene, CDR3 DNA, CDR3 protein. D genes are given only for firm matches. Size values are once, few and many counts, or a class for expanded clones, and some rows have none.

14	TRBJ1-2	TRBV10-3	.	.	TGTGCCATCGGACGGGACACCACTAACTATGGCTACACCTTC	CAIGRDTTNYGYTF
20	TRBJ2-3	TRBV13	.	TRBD2	TGTGCCAGCAGCCCCCGGCTAGCGGGAGATTCGAGCTCGAGCACAGATACGCAGTATTTT	CASSPRLAGDSSSSTDTQYF
13	TRBJ2-7	TRBV28	.	TRBD1	TGTGCCAGCAGTCCCGCAGACAGGGGTACTTGCGACTTC	CASSPADRGTCDF
17	TRBJ2-1	TRBV11-2	.	TRBD2	TGTGCCAGCAGGGGGGGCCGGGGACTAGCGGGAGGAAATGAGCAGTTCTTC	CASRGGRGLAGGNEQFF
15	TRBJ1-2	TRBV29-1	.	TRBD1	TGCAGCGTTGTACCCCGGGACAGCTTACTCTATGGCTACACCTTC	CSVVPRDSLLYGYTF
13	TRBJ2-1	TRBV6-6	.	.	TGTGCCAGCAGTTACCGAGGTTACAATGAGCAGTTCTTC	CASSYRGYNEQFF
14	TRBJ1-4	TRBV27	.	TRBD1	TGTGCCAGCAGGCTACAGGGGGCTAATGAAAAACTGTTTTTT	CASRLQGANEKLFF
14	TRBJ2-3	TRBV11-2	.	.	TGTGCCAGCACCATAACGTCTGCTCAGGATACGCAGTATTTT	CASTITSAQDTQYF
17	TRBJ1-5	TRBV6-2/TRBV6-3	.	TRBD1	TGTGCCAGCAGTTATGGGACAGGGACCTATAGCAATCAGCCCCAGCATTTT	CASSYGTGTYSNQPQHF
13	TRBJ1-1	TRBV2	.	.	TGTGCCAGCAGTGAGGGGGCTGGCACTGAAGCTTTCTTT	CASSEGAGTEAFF
18	TRBJ2-2	TRBV28	.	TRBD2	TGTGCCAGCAGTTCCAGTACCTATAGCGGGTCGAACACCGGGGAGCTGTTTTTT	CASSSSTYSGSNTGELFF
13	TRBJ2-7	TRBV10-3	.	TRBD1	TGTGCCAGCCAACAGGGGGTTACCTACGAGCAGTACTTC	CASQQGVTYEQYF
14	TRBJ2-7	TRBV10-2	few	TRBD2	TGCGCCAGCCAGACTAGCGGGAGCTCCTACGAGCAGTACTTC	CASQTSGSSYEQYF
13	TRBJ1-1	TRBV6-5	.	.	TGTGCCAGCACAAACGGGGGTGACGCTGAAGCTTTCTTT	CASTNGGDAEAFF
15	TRBJ1-2	TRBV30	.	.	TGTGCCTGGAGCGCCCCCGACCGGGGTATCTATGGCTACACCTTC	CAWSAPDRGIYGYTF
14	TRBJ2-1	TRBV27	.	.	TGTGCCAGCAGAACAAGACTAATCCCGAATGAGCAGTTCTTC	CASRTRLIPNEQFF
14	TRBJ1-1	TRBV19	.	.	TGTGCCAGTACCGCCGGGGGGGAGGCCACTGAAGCTTTCTTT	CASTAGGEATEAFF
13	TRBJ1-2	TRBV10-3	.	TRBD1	TGTGCCATCAGTAATTACGACAGGGACGGCTACACCTTC	CAISNYDRDGYTF
15	TRBJ1-1	TRBV5-6	once	TRBD1	TGTGCCAGCAGCGGGACAGGGGGCCGGTTGCCTGAAGCTTTCTTT	CASSGTGGRLPEAFF
12	TRBJ1-2	TRBV18	.	.	TGTGCCAGCTCACCACTCCAATATGGCTACACCTTC	CASSPLQYGYTF
14	TRBJ2-1	TRBV18	.	TRBD2	TGTGCCAGCTCACCGGGACTAGGAGGGGGGGAGCAGTTCTTC	CASSPGLGGGEQFF
12	TRBJ2-7	TRBV7-9	.	.	TGTGCCAGCAGCTTACTGTCCGGCGAGCAGTACTTC	CASSLLSGEQYF
14	TRBJ1-1	TRBV3-1/TRBV3-2	few	TRBD1	TGTGCCAGCAGCCAAGCAGGGGGCAGGACTGAAGCTTTCTTT	CASSQAGGRTEAFF
16	TRBJ2-7	TRBV7-6	few	.	TGTGCCAGCAGCTTAGCCCTGCCATCTAGCTCCTACGAGCAGTACTTC	CASSLALPSSSYEQYF
13	TRBJ1-6	TRBV29-1	.	.	TGCAGCGTCTCCGGGGATTGGGGTTCACCCCTCCACTTT	CSVSGDWGSPLHF
14	TRBJ1-1	TRBV7-2	.	TRBD1	TGTGCCAGCAGCTCTTTCCGGGACAGCACTGAAGCTTTCTTT	CASSSFRDSTEAFF
12	TRBJ2-7	TRBV19	.	TRBD1	TGTGCCAGCAGCAGGGGGCGATACGAGCAGTACTTC	CASSRGRYEQYF
11	TRBJ2-5	TRBV6-2/TRBV6-3	.	.	TGTGCCAGCAGTCCCGGGGAGACCCAGTACTTC	CASSPGETQYF
13	TRBJ2-1	TRBV6-6	.	TRBD2	TGTGCCAGCAGCTCTATAACGACTAGCGGGGCGTTCTTC	CASSSITTSGAFF
15	TRBJ2-7	TRBV5-6	once	TRBD2	TGTGCCAGCAGCTTGGGAGGACTAGCGGGAGGCGAGCAGTACTTC	CASSLGGLAGGEQYF
15	TRBJ1-1	TRBV5-4	.	TRBD1	TGTGCCAGCAGCTGGTTACCGGGACAGGGAACTGAAGCTTTCTTT	CASSWLPGQGTEAFF
16	TRBJ2-5	TRBV4-2	.	TRBD2	TGTGCCAGCAGCCAAGATAAAGCGGGGGGGCCGGAGACCCAGTACTTC	CASSQDKAGGPETQYF
11	TRBJ2-5	TRBV20-1	.	.	TGCAGTGGACAGATCCAAGAGACCCAGTACTTC	CSGQIQETQYF
17	TRBJ1-2	TRBV5-4	.	TRBD1	TGTGCCAGCAGCCTCGGACAGGGGTCTTCCTCCTTCTATGGCTACACCTTC	CASSLGQGSSSFYGYTF
11	TRBJ2-7	TRBV20-1	.	.	TGCAGTGCTAGAGTCGTTAACGAGCAGTACTTC	CSARVVNEQYF
15	TRBJ2-3	TRBV24-1	.	TRBD1	TGTGCCACCAGTGAACGGACAGGGAAGGTAGATACGCAGTATTTT	CATSERTGKVDTQYF
13	TRBJ1-2	TRBV29-1	.	.	TGCAGCGTTGCCGGGAATGCCAACTATGGCTACACCTTC	CSVAGNANYGYTF
14	TRBJ1-2	TRBV29-1	.	TRBD1	TGCAGCGTTGAAAGGACAGGGGGCACCTATGGCTACACCTTC	CSVERTGGTYGYTF
18	TRBJ2-5	TRBV7-6	.	TRBD1	TGTGCCAGCAGCCGCAGCTTCACCGCCGACAGGGACCGGGAGACCCAGTACTTC	CASSRSFTADRDRETQYF
14	TRBJ1-1	TRBV19	.	.	TGTGCCAGTAGTATAGGCCGCCGGGGCACTGAAGCTTTCTTT	CASSIGRRGTEAFF
14	TRBJ2-3	TRBV5-4	.	.	TGTGCCAGCAGCTCCGCTAGTGGGACAGATACGCAGTATTTT	CASSSASGTDTQYF
13	TRBJ1-2	TRBV5-5	.	TRBD1	TGTGCCAGCAGCTTGACAGGGGACTATGGCTACACCTTC	CASSLTGDYGYTF
13	TRBJ2-5	TRBV27	once	.	TGTGCCAGCAGTTTAGCACGGGTGGAGACCCAGTACTTC	CASSLARVETQYF
17	TRBJ2-2	TRBV15	.	.	TGTGCCACCAGCAGAGATCAAGCGATTATGAACACCGGGGAGCTGTTTTTT	CATSRDQAIMNTGELFF
13	TRBJ2-7	TRBV27	once	.	TGTGCCAGCAGTTTGGCCGGGTTGGACGAGCAGTACTTC	CASSLAGLDEQYF
14	TRBJ2-2	TRBV9	.	.	TGTGCCAGCAGCGCTGACAGTCAGTTGGGGGAGCTGTTTTTT	CASSADSQLGELFF
14	TRBJ2-3	TRBV19	once	.	TGTGCCAGTAGTATAACCGGGACAACAGATACGCAGTATTTT	CASSITGTTDTQYF
17	TRBJ2-7	TRBV19	.	.	TGTGCCAGTAGTAAGGTTCTCGGGACTCCTAAAAAGTCCGAGCAGTACTTC	CASSKVLGTPKKSEQYF
15	TRBJ2-1	TRBV7-3	.	TRBD2	TGTGCCAGCAGCTTTAGCGGGGCCACCTACAATGAGCAGTTCTTC	CASSFSGATYNEQFF
15	TRBJ2-3	TRBV11-3	.	.	TGTGCCAGCAGCCGAGGAGGCTTAAGCACAGATACGCAGTATTTT	CASSRGGLSTDTQYF
14	TRBJ2-1	TRBV19	.	.	TGTGCCAGTACTCCCTCACTAGCAAGGAATGAGCAGTTCTTC	CASTPSLARNEQFF
14	TRBJ1-4	TRBV7-2	.	TRBD1	TGTGCCAGCAGCCCAGGGGGCGGAGATGAAAAACTGTTTTTT	CASSPGGGDEKLFF
14	TRBJ1-4	TRBV30	.	TRBD1	TGTGCCTGGAGTGAATGGGACAGGAATGAAAAACTGTTTTTT	CAWSEWDRNEKLFF
13	TRBJ1-2	TRBV30	.	.	TGTGCCTGGAGTGAGAGGGGGAACTATGGCTACACCTTC	CAWSERGNYGYTF
16	TRBJ1-1	TRBV3-1/TRBV3-2	.	.	TGTGCCAGCAGCCAAGATCGGAGGGTCATGAACACTGAAGCTTTCTTT	CASSQDRRVMNTEAFF
16	TRBJ1-2	TRBV7-9	few	.	TGTGCCAGCAGCCCCAAGTGGACAGAGTCTAACTATGGCTACACCTTC	CASSPKWTESNYGYTF
13	TRBJ1-1	TRBV5-1	few	.	TGCGCCAGCAGCTTGGGGTCCGGGACTGAAGCTTTCTTT	CASSLGSGTEAFF